A selection of T cell receptor beta chains follows, all from one sample in a study of blood T cell repertoires in COVID-19. The protocol was immunoSEQ multiplex PCR, while the TCRdb copy is restricted to in-frame clones and leaves out a portion. The table records some 50,000 clones, about 71% of them present only once. The source material was peripheral blood. These receptors were collected from a woman aged 65 to 85 with acute or convalescent COVID-19. The CDR3 runs from the conserved cysteine through the conserved F or W. Each record gives: clone size, J gene, D gene, V gene, CDR3 protein, CDR3 DNA. D genes are given only for firm matches. Rows may omit the clone size; those that give it use once, few, many or a size class.

NA | TRBJ1-5 | TRBD1 | TRBV7-9 | CASSPGQGHQPQHF | TGTGCCAGCAGCCCCGGACAGGGGCATCAGCCCCAGCATTTT
once | TRBJ2-3 | NA | TRBV30 | CAWSWGRGTDTQYF | TGTGCCTGGAGTTGGGGGAGGGGGACAGATACGCAGTATTTT
NA | TRBJ1-2 | NA | TRBV28 | CASSFPRGLNYGYTF | TGTGCCAGCAGTTTTCCCAGGGGCCTGAACTATGGCTACACCTTC
NA | TRBJ1-1 | NA | TRBV28 | CASSSILDSMNTEAFF | TGTGCCAGCAGTTCCATCCTAGACAGCATGAACACTGAAGCTTTCTTT
NA | TRBJ2-5 | NA | TRBV6-5 | CASSPDSTLQETQYF | TGTGCCAGCAGCCCCGACAGCACCTTACAAGAGACCCAGTACTTC
few | TRBJ2-3 | TRBD2 | TRBV13 | CASSLALSGSTDTQYF | TGTGCCAGCAGCTTAGCCCTTAGCGGGAGTACAGATACGCAGTATTTT
few | TRBJ2-3 | TRBD2 | TRBV6-5 | CASSYSRGGTDTQYF | TGTGCCAGCAGTTACTCGCGGGGGGGCACAGATACGCAGTATTTT
NA | TRBJ2-1 | NA | TRBV19 | CASSIDTTVNEQFF | TGTGCCAGTAGTATAGACACAACAGTCAATGAGCAGTTCTTC
NA | TRBJ2-1 | NA | TRBV6-5 | CASSSRYNEQFF | TGTGCCAGCAGCTCCCGGTACAATGAGCAGTTCTTC
NA | TRBJ1-3 | NA | TRBV7-2 | CASSIRTNKYTGNTIYF | TGTGCCAGCAGCATACGGACAAACAAATATACTGGAAACACCATATATTTT
few | TRBJ1-6 | TRBD1 | TRBV6-5 | CASRPRTGNSPLHF | TGTGCCAGCAGGCCTAGGACAGGGAATTCACCCCTCCACTTT
NA | TRBJ2-2 | NA | TRBV11-3 | CASSWGPLSTGELFF | TGTGCCAGCAGCTGGGGGCCGTTATCCACCGGGGAGCTGTTTTTT
NA | TRBJ1-1 | NA | TRBV3-1/TRBV3-2 | CASSQAYTEAFF | TGTGCCAGCAGCCAAGCGTACACTGAAGCTTTCTTT
NA | TRBJ2-6 | NA | TRBV30 | CAWSIGQISGANVLTF | TGTGCCTGGAGTATAGGACAGATCTCTGGGGCCAACGTCCTGACTTTC
NA | TRBJ2-3 | TRBD2 | TRBV5-1 | CASSLGAGVTDTQYF | TGCGCCAGCAGCTTGGGAGCGGGGGTCACAGATACGCAGTATTTT
NA | TRBJ1-2 | TRBD1 | TRBV29-1 | CSVLRARGRDGYTF | TGCAGCGTTTTGAGGGCCAGGGGGCGCGATGGCTACACCTTC
NA | TRBJ2-1 | NA | TRBV28 | CASSPLEGRTPDYNEQFF | TGTGCCAGCAGTCCCTTGGAAGGAAGGACTCCGGACTACAATGAGCAGTTCTTC
few | TRBJ1-1 | NA | TRBV27 | CASGSFIRGGQNTEAFF | TGTGCCAGCGGCTCCTTCATAAGGGGGGGACAGAACACTGAAGCTTTCTTT
NA | TRBJ1-5 | NA | TRBV11-2 | CASSRTDNQPQHF | TGTGCCAGCAGCCGGACAGACAATCAGCCCCAGCATTTT
NA | TRBJ1-5 | TRBD1 | TRBV30 | CAWSVTGRQPQHF | TGTGCCTGGAGTGTGACAGGGAGGCAGCCCCAGCATTTT
NA | TRBJ2-3 | TRBD2 | TRBV29-1 | CSVEDRGEGPGADTQYF | TGCAGCGTTGAAGATCGGGGGGAGGGCCCGGGGGCAGATACGCAGTATTTT
NA | TRBJ2-1 | NA | TRBV9 | CASSPKLSGSSYNEQFF | TGTGCCAGCAGCCCCAAACTAAGCGGTAGCTCCTACAATGAGCAGTTCTTC
NA | TRBJ2-5 | NA | TRBV11-2 | CASSLNSWVGALETQYF | TGTGCCAGCAGCTTGAATAGTTGGGTGGGGGCCCTGGAGACCCAGTACTTC
NA | TRBJ2-7 | TRBD2 | TRBV7-6 | CASSLETSGVHYEQYF | TGTGCCAGCAGCTTAGAGACTAGCGGAGTCCACTACGAGCAGTACTTC
NA | TRBJ2-1 | TRBD1 | TRBV5-8 | CASSARGRGYNEQFF | TGTGCCAGCAGCGCCAGGGGGCGCGGGTACAATGAGCAGTTCTTC
NA | TRBJ2-1 | TRBD2 | TRBV29-1 | CSGYTGTKGAEQFF | TGCAGCGGCTATACCGGGACTAAGGGAGCTGAGCAGTTCTTC
NA | TRBJ2-7 | NA | TRBV11-2 | CATTDSPFYEQYF | TGTGCCACCACGGACTCCCCATTCTACGAGCAGTACTTC
NA | TRBJ1-3 | TRBD1 | TRBV6-5 | CASRQGAGNTIYF | TGTGCCAGCAGACAGGGGGCCGGAAACACCATATATTTT
NA | TRBJ2-3 | NA | TRBV7-3 | CASSLMQGVGGNTQYF | TGTGCCAGCAGCTTAATGCAGGGTGTCGGGGGAAATACGCAGTATTTT
NA | TRBJ2-2 | NA | TRBV5-1 | CASSPQGSTSNTGELFF | TGCGCCAGCAGCCCCCAGGGTTCGACTTCGAACACCGGGGAGCTGTTTTTT
few | TRBJ2-3 | TRBD2 | TRBV5-1 | CASSLEGAGGVGDTQYF | TGCGCCAGCAGCTTGGAAGGTGCGGGGGGTGTGGGAGATACGCAGTATTTT
few | TRBJ2-2 | TRBD2 | TRBV11-2 | CASSPEVGLAGATGELFF | TGTGCCAGCAGCCCCGAGGTTGGACTAGCGGGGGCCACCGGGGAGCTGTTTTTT
NA | TRBJ1-5 | NA | TRBV19 | CASSWGPNQPQHF | TGTGCCAGTAGTTGGGGCCCTAACCAGCCCCAGCATTTT
NA | TRBJ1-1 | TRBD1 | TRBV29-1 | CSVRGQGRDTEAFF | TGCAGCGTTCGAGGACAGGGACGAGATACTGAAGCTTTCTTT
NA | TRBJ2-7 | TRBD2 | TRBV28 | CASSLSGFYEQYF | TGTGCCAGCAGCCTTAGCGGGTTCTACGAGCAGTACTTC
NA | TRBJ2-3 | NA | TRBV5-1 | CASSDTPTSTDTQYF | TGCGCCAGCAGCGACACCCCGACCTCCACAGATACGCAGTATTTT
NA | TRBJ2-1 | TRBD1 | TRBV28 | CASSLGTGGFGEQFF | TGTGCCAGCAGTTTGGGGACAGGGGGTTTTGGTGAGCAGTTCTTC
NA | TRBJ2-3 | TRBD1 | TRBV9 | CASSPTGQDFAQYF | TGTGCCAGCAGCCCGACGGGACAGGATTTCGCGCAGTATTTT